One and the same sample provided the 26 T cell receptor beta chains below, sequenced in a study of cytomegalovirus exposure and HLA in healthy donors. The study ran its PCR with 60 Vbeta and 13 Jbeta primers. TCRdb's table, derived via immunoSEQ multiplex PCR, lists solely in-frame clones and lacks some. The table has more than 150,000 clones, about 80% seen once. The specimen sequenced was PBMCs. The source is a boy between 10 and 17 years old in good health and CMV-seronegative.

J is TRBJ1-1 and V is TRBV7-2, with 7 bases matching TRBD1. CDR1 SGHTA and CDR2 FQGNSA come from the germline V gene. This CDR3 is built from 13 residues. Germline trimming cut 5 bases from V and 5 bases from J; bases unmatched to any gene: 5. CDR3 sequence: CASSLDRVTEAFF. The DNA for the CDR3 is TGTGCCAGCAGCCTCGACAGGGTAACTGAAGCTTTCTTT.

The chain carries TRBV2 and TRBJ1-3; 7 nucleotides match TRBD1. The CDR3 loop spans 15 amino acids. The trim removed 5 bases at V and 2 bases at J, leaving 6 bases unmatched. Germline-derived CDR1 and CDR2 are SNHLY and FYNNEI. The DNA of the CDR3 is TGTGCCAGCAGTCCTTCCGGGACAGCTGGAAACACCATATATTTT. This translates into CASSPSGTAGNTIYF. Using reference TRBV2 and TRBJ1-3 for the parts outside the CDR3, the full variable domain is EPEVTQTPSHQVTQMGQEVILRCVPISNHLYFYWYRQILGQKVEFLVSFYNNEISEKSEIFDDQFSVERPDGSNFTLKIRSTKLEDSAMYFCASSPSGTAGNTIYFGEGSWLTVV.

This rearrangement joins TRBV9 to TRBJ2-7, with 7 bases fitting TRBD2. Germline V gene data show CDR1 as SGDLS and CDR2 as YYNGEE. V was pared by 4 bases and J by 4 bases, with 8 bases of the junction left unmatched. CDR3 size: 14 residues. For the CDR3, the DNA is TGTGCCAGCAGCCGAAGCGGGGTAGGGTACGAGCAGTACTTC. Amino acids: CASSRSGVGYEQYF.

The chain combines TRBV7-6 with TRBJ2-2; D may be TRBD1 (5 bases). Germline CDR1 and CDR2: SGHVS and FNYEAQ. The CDR3 is made up of 15 amino acids. Trimming shortened V by 2 bases and J by 0 bases, and 7 bases separated the two germline ends. The chain's CDR3 is CASSLTGSNTGELFF. As DNA, the CDR3 is TGTGCCAGCAGCTTAACAGGATCGAACACCGGGGAGCTGTTTTTT.

A few counts support this clone. The rearrangement joins TRBV6-6 to TRBJ1-6, with D hard to call. This CDR3 spans 16 amino acids. The germline gives CDR1 MNHNY, CDR2 SVGAGI (reference sequence). V shed 0 bases and J shed 0 bases, with 6 bases lying between them. CDR3 sequence (DNA): TGTGCCAGCAGTTACTCACAGAGCTCCTATAATTCACCCCTCCACTTT. Translation gives CASSYSQSSYNSPLHF.

As concerns this clone: At one boundary the junction diverges from the germline segment, which might be a read error. The CDR3 DNA sequence: TGTGCCACCAGCAGAGATCCTCTAGTCAATCAGCTCCAGCATTTT. It encodes CATSRDPLVNQLQHF. This sequence joins TRBV15 and TRBJ1-5; D gene ambiguous. This CDR3 is 15 amino acids long. Germline V gene lookup returns CDR1 LNHNV and CDR2 YYDKDF (reference sequence).

The rearrangement joins TRBV2 to TRBJ2-1; D is perhaps TRBD2 (6 bases). CDR1 is SNHLY and CDR2 is FYNNEI in the germline V gene. Trimming pared 10 bases from V and 6 bases from J, leaving 10 bases between. The CDR3 consists of 11 residues. This CDR3 reads CAIGGFNEQFF. Here the CDR3 DNA reads TGTGCCATCGGGGGTTTCAATGAGCAGTTCTTC.

The CDR3 here is CASSPDRLTIYF. Here the CDR3 DNA reads TGTGCCAGCAGCCCGGACAGGCTCACCATATATTTT. J is TRBJ1-3 and V is TRBV7-2, with 7 positions matching TRBD1. V gave up 5 bases and J gave up 9 bases; unmatched junction bases: 4. The CDR3 has 12 residues. Per germline, CDR1 SGHTA and CDR2 FQGNSA.

V is TRBV19 and J is TRBJ1-1; TRBD1 matches 10 bases. The CDR3 extends over 17 amino acids. With 5 bases clipped from V and 4 bases from J, the junction kept 13 bases outside the gene matches. In germline, CDR1 is LNHDA, CDR2 SQIVND (reference sequence). CDR3 residues: CASSPNRDRGPTTEAFF. The CDR3 DNA sequence: TGTGCCAGTAGTCCAAACCGGGACAGGGGTCCCACCACTGAAGCTTTCTTT.

V gene TRBV5-4 combines with J gene TRBJ2-1; 15 positions match TRBD2. The V segment lost 4 bases and the J segment 9 bases; nucleotides outside the gene matches: 5. This CDR3 contains 15 residues. Germline CDR1 reads SGHNT; CDR2 reads YYREEE (reference sequence). The CDR3 sequence: CASSKGLAGGTEQFF. The CDR3 DNA reads as TGTGCCAGCAGCAAGGGACTAGCGGGGGGTACTGAGCAGTTCTTC. Looking up the rest from reference TRBV5-4 and TRBJ2-1 gives the full variable domain: ETGVTQSPTHLIKTRGQQVTLRCSSQSGHNTVSWYQQALGQGPQFIFQYYREEENGRGNFPPRFSGLQFPNYSSELNVNALELDDSALYLCASSKGLAGGTEQFFGPGTRLTVL.

The V call is TRBV6-1, the J call TRBJ1-6, with 8 bases matching TRBD1. The CDR3 totals 14 residues. V lost 5 bases to trimming and J lost 7 bases; unmatched junction nucleotides: 4. Germline V gene data show CDR1 as MNHNS and CDR2 as SASEGT. CDR3 residues: CASSPGQENSPLHF. As DNA, the CDR3 is TGTGCCAGCAGTCCGGGACAGGAGAATTCACCCCTCCACTTT.

The chain uses TRBV18 and TRBJ1-1, with TRBD1 identical over 8 bases. The CDR3 extends over 15 amino acids. The junction had 11 bases not matched to a gene; V was cut back by 4 bases and J by 7 bases. Germline CDR1 KGHSH, CDR2 LQKENI. CDR3 in DNA: TGTGCCAGCTCACGGGGGAATTTCGGACAGGGTGAAGCTTTCTTT. Residues: CASSRGNFGQGEAFF.

For this clone: A junction end diverges from the germline sequence, so it may reflect a read error. The chain has TRBV30 and TRBJ2-7; 10 positions agree with TRBD2. CDR3 length: 14 residues. CDR1 and CDR2 (germline): GTSNPN, SVGIG (reference sequence). The CDR3 here is CAWSLAGVSSEQYF. CDR3 DNA: TGTGCCTGGAGCCTAGCGGGAGTCTCCTCCGAGCAGTACTTC.

V is TRBV13 and J is TRBJ2-3, with 8 nucleotides matching TRBD2. Trimming took 4 bases from V and 2 from J; bases not matched to a gene: 5. The germline gives CDR1 PRHDT, CDR2 FYEKMQ (reference sequence). CDR3 length equals 15 residues. DNA for the CDR3: TGTGCCAGCAGCTCAGGACTAGCCGACACAGATACGCAGTATTTT. Amino acids: CASSSGLADTDTQYF.

A remark on this clone: Other DNA sequences in this specimen translate into the identical CDR3. The chain is built from TRBV7-9 and TRBJ2-7; D unresolved. Germline-derived CDR1 and CDR2 are SEHNR and FQNEAQ (reference sequence). The CDR3 covers 12 residues. The V end was cut by 0 bases, the J end by 4 bases, with 4 bases between. In nucleotides, the CDR3 is TGTGCCAGCAGCTTAGCCCCATACGAGCAGTACTTC. Translation: CASSLAPYEQYF.

This clone was picked up one time. The rearrangement joins TRBV10-3 to TRBJ1-4, with D hard to call. The germline V and J ends were trimmed by 0 bases and 5 bases, with 13 bases remaining between them. Germline V lookup: CDR1 ENHRY, CDR2 SYGVKD. The CDR3 consists of 16 residues. The CDR3 DNA follows: TGTGCCATCAGTGAGTCGATGTCGGGAAGGAATGAAAAACTGTTTTTT. Amino acid sequence: CAISESMSGRNEKLFF.

Only a few counts were recorded for this clone. This chain links TRBV19 with TRBJ2-1, with TRBD1 matching over 8 bases. The V and J ends lost 4 bases and 5 bases, in that order; junction bases with no gene match: 4. This CDR3 contains 14 residues. Per the germline V gene, CDR1 is LNHDA and CDR2 is SQIVND (reference sequence). CDR3 protein: CASSTGGLNNEQFF. CDR3 sequence (DNA): TGTGCCAGTAGTACAGGGGGCCTAAACAATGAGCAGTTCTTC.

This sequence joins TRBV9 and TRBJ2-1; the match to TRBD1 covers 11 bases. Germline values: CDR1 SGDLS, CDR2 YYNGEE. V was clipped by 0 bases and J by 5 bases; unmatched bases: 10. CDR3 length: 18 residues. The CDR3 sequence is CASSVDAVGQGAHNEQFF. Here the CDR3 DNA reads TGTGCCAGCAGCGTAGATGCCGTCGGACAGGGGGCCCACAATGAGCAGTTCTTC.

This clone turned up a few times. The genes are TRBV7-8 and TRBJ1-2; D uncertain. Between the trimmed V and J ends, which lost 5 bases and 4 bases, there was a span of 14 bases. This CDR3 has 14 amino acids. Germline CDR1 SGHVS, CDR2 FQNEAQ. The CDR3 is CASSTEESAYGYTF. The CDR3 coding sequence is TGTGCCAGCAGCACTGAGGAAAGTGCCTATGGCTACACCTTC.

V and J are TRBV7-9 and TRBJ1-4; D perhaps matches TRBD1 (6 bases). Deletions cut 3 bases from V and 8 bases from J, with 13 bases between. Germline lookup yields CDR1 SEHNR and CDR2 FQNEAQ (reference sequence). CDR3 length: 14 amino acids. The CDR3 loop reads CASSFGGGPEKLFF. The CDR3 DNA sequence: TGTGCCAGCAGCTTTGGGGGGGGCCCCGAAAAACTGTTTTTT.

This clone occurred once. V gene TRBV10-1 combines with J gene TRBJ2-1; 8 positions agree with TRBD1. V was clipped by 4 bases and J by 3 bases; unmatched bases: 5. Looked up from germline, CDR1 is WNHNN and CDR2 is SYGVQD (reference sequence). The CDR3 runs to 15 residues. The CDR3, as DNA: TGCGCCAGCAGTGGAATGGACAGGGACTACAATGAGCAGTTCTTC. It specifies CASSGMDRDYNEQFF.

The chain has TRBV7-9 and TRBJ1-1, with D perhaps matching TRBD1 (5 bases). The V gene lost 0 bases and the J gene lost 5 bases, with 19 bases spanning the gap. CDR1 is SEHNR and CDR2 is FQNEAQ in the germline V gene (reference sequence). The CDR3 is 17 amino acids. CDR3 DNA: TGTGCCAGCAGCTTAGCAAGAAATGGGGCAGGGCGGACTGAAGCTTTCTTT. Its protein is CASSLARNGAGRTEAFF. Combining the CDR3 with reference TRBV7-9 and TRBJ1-1 gives the whole variable domain DTGVSQNPRHKITKRGQNVTFRCDPISEHNRLYWYRQTLGQGPEFLTYFQNEAQLEKSRLLSDRFSAERPKGSFSTLEIQRTEQGDSAMYLCASSLARNGAGRTEAFFGQGTRLTVV.

The chain couples TRBV5-4 to TRBJ1-2; a weak D match, TRBD1 (5 bases). Trimming removed 7 bases at V and 0 bases at J, with 16 bases between. Germline loops: CDR1 SGHNT, CDR2 YYREEE (reference sequence). The CDR3 runs 15 residues. The CDR3 nucleotides are TGTGCCAGCGGATACGACAGACGATCTAACTATGGCTACACCTTC. This codes for CASGYDRRSNYGYTF.

The chain is built from TRBV5-1 and TRBJ2-7, with D unresolved. The germline gives CDR1 SGHRS, CDR2 YFSETQ. The germline V and J ends were trimmed by 2 bases and 2 bases, with 29 bases remaining between them. The CDR3 length is 20 residues. Written as DNA, the CDR3 is TGCGCCAGCAGCTTACTCTCACCAAGAAGTCAAACAGTTAGACCCTACGAGCAGTACTTC. It is translated as CASSLLSPRSQTVRPYEQYF.

This clone has only one observation. The genes are TRBV11-2 and TRBJ2-3; 13 nucleotides match TRBD2. Germline assignment: CDR1 SGHAT and CDR2 FQNNGV. The CDR3 loop spans 17 amino acids. The junction had 10 bases not matched to a gene; V was cut back by 5 bases and J by 5 bases. The CDR3 DNA reads TGTGCCAGCAGCCCCCGGACTAGCGGGGGCCCGGGAGATACGCAGTATTTT. Translating gives CASSPRTSGGPGDTQYF. The full variable domain, its missing parts supplied by reference TRBV11-2 and TRBJ2-3, is EAGVAQSPRYKIIEKRQSVAFWCNPISGHATLYWYQQILGQGPKLLIQFQNNGVVDDSQLPKDRFSAERLKGVDSTLKIQPAKLEDSAVYLCASSPRTSGGPGDTQYFGPGTRLTVL.

The chain has TRBV27 and TRBJ1-1; the match to TRBD1 covers 9 bases. This CDR3 is 15 amino acids long. V was pared by 8 bases and J by 4 bases, with 11 bases of the junction left unmatched. Germline CDR1 MNHEY, CDR2 SMNVEV (reference sequence). CDR3 DNA sequence: TGTGCCAGCTCGGGACAGGGAGGAGGTGGCACTGAAGCTTTCTTT. It is translated as CASSGQGGGGTEAFF.